This T cell receptor (beta chain) was recorded in a study of blood T cell repertoires in COVID-19. The CDR3 extends over 14 amino acids. CDR1 and CDR2 (germline): LNHDA, SQIVND (reference sequence). Trimming left V 7 bases short and J 0 bases short, with 10 bases between. The data were produced by immunoSEQ multiplex PCR, yet TCRdb's version contains in-frame clones alone and is incomplete. The sample records fewer than 200,000 clones, more than 70% being singletons. Specimen: PBMCs or T cells enriched from blood (not recorded which). The gene calls are TRBV19 and TRBJ2-1; D is uncertain. The TCR sequence derives from a man between 60 and 75 years old who had recovered from COVID-19. The CDR3 DNA follows: TGTGCCAGTACCCGGAGTGGCTCCTACAATGAGCAGTTCTTC. Amino acid sequence: CASTRSGSYNEQFF.